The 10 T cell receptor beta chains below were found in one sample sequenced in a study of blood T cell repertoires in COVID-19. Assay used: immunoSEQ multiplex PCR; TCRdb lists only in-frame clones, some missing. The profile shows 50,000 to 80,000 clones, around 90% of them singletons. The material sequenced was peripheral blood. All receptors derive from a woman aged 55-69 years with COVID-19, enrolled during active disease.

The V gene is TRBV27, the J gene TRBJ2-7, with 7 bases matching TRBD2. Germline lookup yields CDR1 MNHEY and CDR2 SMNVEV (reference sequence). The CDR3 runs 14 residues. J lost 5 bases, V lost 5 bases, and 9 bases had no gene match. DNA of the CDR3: TGTGCCAGCAGTATGCGGGGGTATGGGAACGAGCAGTACTTC. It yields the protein CASSMRGYGNEQYF.

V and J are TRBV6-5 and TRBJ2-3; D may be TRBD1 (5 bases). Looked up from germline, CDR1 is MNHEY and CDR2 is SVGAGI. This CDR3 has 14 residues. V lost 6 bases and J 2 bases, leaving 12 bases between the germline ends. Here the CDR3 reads CASSLGEVTDTQYF. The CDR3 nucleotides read TGTGCCAGCAGCCTAGGGGAAGTCACAGATACGCAGTATTTT.

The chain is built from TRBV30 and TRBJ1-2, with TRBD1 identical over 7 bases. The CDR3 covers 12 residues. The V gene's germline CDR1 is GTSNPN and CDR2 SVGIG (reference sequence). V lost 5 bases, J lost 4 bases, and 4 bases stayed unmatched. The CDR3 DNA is TGTGCCTGGGATCGGACAGGCTATGGCTACACCTTC. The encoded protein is CAWDRTGYGYTF. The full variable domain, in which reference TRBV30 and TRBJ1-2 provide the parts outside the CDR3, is SQTIHQWPATLVQPVGSPLSLECTVEGTSNPNLYWYRQAAGRGLQLLFYSVGIGQISSEVPQNLSASRPQDRQFILSSKKLLLSDSGFYLCAWDRTGYGYTFGSGTRLTVV.

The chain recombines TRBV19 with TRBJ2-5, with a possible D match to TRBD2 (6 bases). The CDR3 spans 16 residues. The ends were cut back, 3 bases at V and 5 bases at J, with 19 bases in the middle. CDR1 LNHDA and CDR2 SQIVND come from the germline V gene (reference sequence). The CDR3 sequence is CASSIFYGGFDETQYF. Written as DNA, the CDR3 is TGTGCCAGTAGTATTTTTTACGGGGGATTTGATGAGACCCAGTACTTC.

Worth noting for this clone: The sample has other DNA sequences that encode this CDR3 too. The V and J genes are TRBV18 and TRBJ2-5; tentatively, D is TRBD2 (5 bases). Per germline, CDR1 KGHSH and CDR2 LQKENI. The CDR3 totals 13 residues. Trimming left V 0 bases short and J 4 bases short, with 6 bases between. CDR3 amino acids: CASSPPGGETQYF. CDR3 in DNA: TGTGCCAGCTCACCACCAGGAGGAGAGACCCAGTACTTC.

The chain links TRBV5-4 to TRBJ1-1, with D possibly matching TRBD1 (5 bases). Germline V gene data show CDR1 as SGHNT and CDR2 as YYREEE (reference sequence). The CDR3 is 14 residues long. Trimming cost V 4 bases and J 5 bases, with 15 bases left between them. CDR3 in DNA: TGTGCCAGCAGCCCGGGTCCGACAGCGACTGAAGCTTTCTTT. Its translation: CASSPGPTATEAFF. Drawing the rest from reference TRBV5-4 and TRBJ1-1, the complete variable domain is ETGVTQSPTHLIKTRGQQVTLRCSSQSGHNTVSWYQQALGQGPQFIFQYYREEENGRGNFPPRFSGLQFPNYSSELNVNALELDDSALYLCASSPGPTATEAFFGQGTRLTVV.

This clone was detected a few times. The CDR3: CASSEQGAGELFF. CDR3 bases: TGTGCCAGCAGCGAACAGGGGGCCGGGGAGCTGTTTTTT. This chain connects TRBV7-9 to TRBJ2-2; TRBD1 matches 8 bases. Unmatched junction bases numbered 2, after V lost 5 bases and J lost 6 bases. The CDR3 is 13 residues long. CDR1 SEHNR and CDR2 FQNEAQ come from the germline V gene (reference sequence).

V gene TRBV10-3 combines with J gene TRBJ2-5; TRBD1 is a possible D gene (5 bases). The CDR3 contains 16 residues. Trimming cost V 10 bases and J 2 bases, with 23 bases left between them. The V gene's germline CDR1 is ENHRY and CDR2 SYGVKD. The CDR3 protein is CATAPTAQGEQETQYF. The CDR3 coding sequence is TGTGCCACCGCCCCCACCGCTCAGGGCGAGCAAGAGACCCAGTACTTC.

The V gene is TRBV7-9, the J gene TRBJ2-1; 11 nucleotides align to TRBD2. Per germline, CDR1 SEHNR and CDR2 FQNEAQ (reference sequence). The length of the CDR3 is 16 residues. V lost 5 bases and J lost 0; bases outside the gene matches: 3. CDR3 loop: CASSAGLAGSYNEQFF. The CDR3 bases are TGTGCCAGCAGCGCCGGACTAGCGGGCTCCTACAATGAGCAGTTCTTC.

The CDR3 sequence is CASSSRNLGETQYF. In nucleotides, the CDR3 is TGTGCCAGCAGCTCGCGGAACCTCGGGGAGACCCAGTACTTC. The chain joins TRBV7-7 to TRBJ2-5; no firm D call. The CDR3 is 14 amino acids. Germline V gene sequence: CDR1 SSHAT, CDR2 FNYEAQ (reference sequence). V was trimmed by 4 bases and J by 5 bases, leaving 14 bases between them.